A selection of T cell receptor beta chains follows, all from one sample in a study of T-cell memory formation after mild COVID-19. A single record per CDR3 protein comes from TCRdb applying MiXCR to the 5' RACE reads. The repertoire holds roughly 70,000 distinct CDR3 sequences, 16% seen once, with 30% to 35% in the top ten. Sample: PBMCs or a T cell subset sorted from them (not recorded which). The receptors were gathered from an adult woman who had mild COVID-19 (a few samples of this study predate the infection). Cell type and time point are not known. Each CDR3 is given with its conserved first and last residue. The order of the fields is D gene, CDR3 length, clone size, V gene, J gene, CDR3 protein, CDR3 DNA. A D gene is named only where the DNA matches it firmly. Not every row has a clone size; where given, it reads once, few, many or a size class.

d_call: .; cdr3_length: 16; clone_size: .; v_call: TRBV7-6; j_call: TRBJ2-1; cdr3_aa: CASSLGIGSSYNEQFF; cdr3_nt: TGTGCCAGCAGCTTAGGGATCGGGAGTTCCTACAATGAGCAGTTCTTC
d_call: .; cdr3_length: 12; clone_size: .; v_call: TRBV5-1; j_call: TRBJ2-1; cdr3_aa: CASSLAPDEQFF; cdr3_nt: TGCGCCAGCAGCTTGGCCCCAGATGAGCAGTTCTTC
d_call: .; cdr3_length: 12; clone_size: many; v_call: TRBV20-1; j_call: TRBJ2-7; cdr3_aa: CSAQTGSYEQYF; cdr3_nt: TGCAGTGCACAGACAGGCTCCTACGAGCAGTACTTC
d_call: .; cdr3_length: 13; clone_size: .; v_call: TRBV7-9; j_call: TRBJ1-2; cdr3_aa: CASSSLGGDGYTF; cdr3_nt: TGTGCCAGCAGCTCTCTTGGGGGCGATGGCTACACCTTC
d_call: TRBD1; cdr3_length: 16; clone_size: .; v_call: TRBV5-8; j_call: TRBJ2-1; cdr3_aa: CASSLTGTGSYNEQFF; cdr3_nt: TGTGCCAGCAGCTTGACAGGGACAGGGTCTTACAATGAGCAGTTCTTC
d_call: .; cdr3_length: 16; clone_size: few; v_call: TRBV3-1; j_call: TRBJ2-3; cdr3_aa: CASSQVETVSTDTQYF; cdr3_nt: TGTGCCAGCAGCCAAGTTGAGACAGTTAGCACAGATACGCAGTATTTT
d_call: .; cdr3_length: 15; clone_size: .; v_call: TRBV5-1; j_call: TRBJ2-7; cdr3_aa: CASSSGQERFYEQYF; cdr3_nt: TGCGCCAGCAGCTCGGGGCAAGAAAGATTCTACGAGCAGTACTTC
d_call: .; cdr3_length: 16; clone_size: many; v_call: TRBV2; j_call: TRBJ1-2; cdr3_aa: CASSEWSGAMNYGYTF; cdr3_nt: TGTGCCAGCAGTGAATGGTCAGGGGCCATGAACTATGGCTACACCTTC
d_call: TRBD2; cdr3_length: 16; clone_size: few; v_call: TRBV12-3/TRBV12-4; j_call: TRBJ2-7; cdr3_aa: CASSSTGLAGVSEQYF; cdr3_nt: TGTGCCAGCAGTTCCACCGGACTAGCGGGAGTGAGTGAGCAGTACTTC
d_call: .; cdr3_length: 14; clone_size: .; v_call: TRBV25-1; j_call: TRBJ1-1; cdr3_aa: CASSDGHPNTEAFF; cdr3_nt: TGTGCCAGCAGTGATGGGCATCCGAACACTGAAGCTTTCTTT
d_call: TRBD2; cdr3_length: 16; clone_size: .; v_call: TRBV12-3/TRBV12-4; j_call: TRBJ2-5; cdr3_aa: CASSSGGLEYQETQYF; cdr3_nt: TGTGCCAGCAGTTCCGGGGGACTAGAGTACCAAGAGACCCAGTACTTC
d_call: .; cdr3_length: 17; clone_size: .; v_call: TRBV21-1; j_call: TRBJ2-7; cdr3_aa: CASSRSWTGGIIHEQYF; cdr3_nt: TGTGCCAGCAGCCGGAGCTGGACAGGGGGCATAATCCACGAGCAGTACTTC
d_call: .; cdr3_length: 15; clone_size: many; v_call: TRBV14; j_call: TRBJ2-4; cdr3_aa: CASSHNEDYGDIQYF; cdr3_nt: TGTGCCAGCAGCCACAACGAGGACTATGGGGACATTCAGTACTTC
d_call: .; cdr3_length: 12; clone_size: .; v_call: TRBV19; j_call: TRBJ2-7; cdr3_aa: CASIDGAYEQYF; cdr3_nt: TGTGCCAGTATTGACGGGGCCTACGAGCAGTACTTC
d_call: .; cdr3_length: 16; clone_size: .; v_call: TRBV5-1; j_call: TRBJ2-7; cdr3_aa: CASTSDEGGLSYEQYF; cdr3_nt: TGCGCCAGCACCAGCGACGAAGGGGGGTTATCCTACGAGCAGTACTTC
d_call: .; cdr3_length: 13; clone_size: few; v_call: TRBV29-1; j_call: TRBJ2-7; cdr3_aa: CSVLGGRPYEQYF; cdr3_nt: TGCAGCGTCCTGGGAGGACGCCCCTACGAGCAGTACTTC
d_call: TRBD2; cdr3_length: 15; clone_size: .; v_call: TRBV7-9; j_call: TRBJ2-1; cdr3_aa: CASSLWTSGGYEQFF; cdr3_nt: TGTGCCAGCAGCTTGTGGACTAGCGGCGGCTATGAGCAGTTCTTC
d_call: TRBD2; cdr3_length: 16; clone_size: .; v_call: TRBV13; j_call: TRBJ2-7; cdr3_aa: CASSLVGLAVAYEQYF; cdr3_nt: TGTGCCAGCAGCTTAGTAGGACTAGCAGTAGCCTACGAGCAGTACTTC
d_call: TRBD2; cdr3_length: 18; clone_size: .; v_call: TRBV7-7; j_call: TRBJ2-5; cdr3_aa: CASSLVPPLAEYQETQYF; cdr3_nt: TGTGCTAGCAGCTTAGTGCCTCCCCTAGCGGAATACCAAGAGACCCAGTACTTC
d_call: .; cdr3_length: 14; clone_size: .; v_call: TRBV5-1; j_call: TRBJ2-7; cdr3_aa: CASSFTGSSYEQYF; cdr3_nt: TGCGCCAGCAGCTTTACCGGGAGCTCCTACGAGCAGTACTTC
d_call: .; cdr3_length: 11; clone_size: .; v_call: TRBV7-6; j_call: TRBJ2-5; cdr3_aa: CASTNEEAQYF; cdr3_nt: TGTGCCAGCACCAACGAGGAGGCCCAGTACTTC
d_call: .; cdr3_length: 15; clone_size: once; v_call: TRBV3-1; j_call: TRBJ2-5; cdr3_aa: CASSQEPGSVETQYF; cdr3_nt: TGTGCCAGCAGCCAAGAACCAGGGTCGGTAGAGACCCAGTACTTC
d_call: .; cdr3_length: 15; clone_size: .; v_call: TRBV4-3; j_call: TRBJ2-1; cdr3_aa: CASRRSGSSYNEQFF; cdr3_nt: TGCGCCAGCAGACGCAGCGGAAGCTCCTACAATGAGCAGTTCTTC
d_call: TRBD2; cdr3_length: 14; clone_size: few; v_call: TRBV20-1; j_call: TRBJ2-7; cdr3_aa: CSATERDLLYEQYF; cdr3_nt: TGCAGTGCTACAGAGCGGGATCTTCTCTACGAGCAGTACTTC
d_call: .; cdr3_length: 15; clone_size: .; v_call: TRBV29-1; j_call: TRBJ1-1; cdr3_aa: CSVEDTARGSTEAFF; cdr3_nt: TGCAGCGTTGAAGATACGGCCCGAGGGAGCACTGAAGCTTTCTTT
d_call: TRBD1; cdr3_length: 11; clone_size: medium-sized; v_call: TRBV30; j_call: TRBJ2-7; cdr3_aa: CAWGQAYEQYF; cdr3_nt: TGTGCCTGGGGACAGGCCTACGAGCAGTACTTC
d_call: .; cdr3_length: 13; clone_size: few; v_call: TRBV7-8; j_call: TRBJ2-3; cdr3_aa: CASSPLGADTQYF; cdr3_nt: TGTGCCAGCAGCCCCCTCGGAGCAGATACGCAGTATTTT
d_call: .; cdr3_length: 12; clone_size: few; v_call: TRBV6-5; j_call: TRBJ2-5; cdr3_aa: CASSYSRETQYF; cdr3_nt: TGTGCCAGCAGTTACTCCCGGGAGACCCAGTACTTC
d_call: TRBD1; cdr3_length: 15; clone_size: .; v_call: TRBV5-6; j_call: TRBJ1-1; cdr3_aa: CASSLPGTANTEAFF; cdr3_nt: TGTGCCAGCAGCTTGCCCGGGACAGCAAACACTGAAGCTTTCTTT
d_call: .; cdr3_length: 12; clone_size: many; v_call: TRBV29-1; j_call: TRBJ1-1; cdr3_aa: CSVVGQLTEAFF; cdr3_nt: TGCAGCGTTGTAGGACAGCTCACTGAAGCTTTCTTT
d_call: TRBD1; cdr3_length: 17; clone_size: .; v_call: TRBV5-6; j_call: TRBJ1-6; cdr3_aa: CASSLGDQGVYNSPLHF; cdr3_nt: TGTGCCAGCAGCTTGGGTGACCAGGGGGTGTATAATTCACCCCTCCACTTT
d_call: TRBD2; cdr3_length: 14; clone_size: few; v_call: TRBV7-9; j_call: TRBJ2-1; cdr3_aa: CASRTSEPYNEQFF; cdr3_nt: TGTGCCAGCCGGACTAGCGAGCCCTACAATGAGCAGTTCTTC
d_call: .; cdr3_length: 16; clone_size: few; v_call: TRBV4-3; j_call: TRBJ2-7; cdr3_aa: CASSQAQGVGGYEQYF; cdr3_nt: TGCGCCAGCAGCCAAGCTCAGGGAGTGGGGGGATACGAGCAGTACTTC
d_call: .; cdr3_length: 13; clone_size: .; v_call: TRBV5-1; j_call: TRBJ2-2; cdr3_aa: CASSLVETGELFF; cdr3_nt: TGCGCCAGCAGCTTAGTGGAGACCGGGGAGCTGTTTTTT
d_call: TRBD2; cdr3_length: 16; clone_size: .; v_call: TRBV14; j_call: TRBJ2-7; cdr3_aa: CASSQGPSGGAYEQYF; cdr3_nt: TGTGCCAGCAGCCAGGGACCTAGCGGGGGTGCCTACGAGCAGTACTTC
d_call: .; cdr3_length: 16; clone_size: few; v_call: TRBV7-9; j_call: TRBJ2-7; cdr3_aa: CASSLPHSGLLTEQYF; cdr3_nt: TGTGCCAGCAGCTTACCCCACTCCGGGCTCTTAACCGAGCAGTACTTC
d_call: .; cdr3_length: 16; clone_size: few; v_call: TRBV21-1; j_call: TRBJ2-5; cdr3_aa: CASSLFLTVLSETQYF; cdr3_nt: TGTGCCAGCAGCCTATTCCTGACAGTGCTATCAGAGACCCAGTACTTC
d_call: .; cdr3_length: 16; clone_size: few; v_call: TRBV20-1; j_call: TRBJ2-1; cdr3_aa: CSARETGLGAWGEQFF; cdr3_nt: TGCAGTGCTAGAGAAACAGGGCTAGGCGCATGGGGTGAGCAGTTCTTC
d_call: TRBD2; cdr3_length: 16; clone_size: .; v_call: TRBV7-6; j_call: TRBJ2-3; cdr3_aa: CASSLGGGGGADTQYF; cdr3_nt: TGTGCCAGCAGCTTAGGAGGCGGGGGAGGCGCAGATACGCAGTATTTT
d_call: .; cdr3_length: 11; clone_size: few; v_call: TRBV6-1; j_call: TRBJ2-5; cdr3_aa: CASSSPQGFDF; cdr3_nt: TGTGCCAGCAGTAGCCCCCAGGGATTTGACTTC
d_call: TRBD1; cdr3_length: 14; clone_size: .; v_call: TRBV20-1; j_call: TRBJ2-2; cdr3_aa: CSADSGQGYGELFF; cdr3_nt: TGCAGTGCTGATTCGGGACAGGGGTACGGGGAGCTGTTTTTT
d_call: .; cdr3_length: 15; clone_size: .; v_call: TRBV4-2; j_call: TRBJ2-7; cdr3_aa: CASSQEPGYYYEQYF; cdr3_nt: TGTGCCAGCAGCCAAGAACCAGGTTACTACTACGAGCAGTACTTC
d_call: TRBD2; cdr3_length: 15; clone_size: .; v_call: TRBV7-2; j_call: TRBJ2-7; cdr3_aa: CASSSSGGAAYEQYF; cdr3_nt: TGTGCCAGCAGCTCTAGCGGGGGGGCGGCATACGAGCAGTACTTC
d_call: TRBD2; cdr3_length: 17; clone_size: few; v_call: TRBV7-8; j_call: TRBJ2-1; cdr3_aa: CASSLAETSGYYNEQFF; cdr3_nt: TGTGCCAGCAGCTTAGCGGAGACTAGCGGATATTACAATGAGCAGTTCTTC
d_call: TRBD2; cdr3_length: 15; clone_size: .; v_call: TRBV7-7; j_call: TRBJ2-7; cdr3_aa: CASSPTSAGSYEQYF; cdr3_nt: TGTGCTAGCAGTCCGACTAGCGCGGGAAGCTACGAGCAGTACTTC
d_call: TRBD1; cdr3_length: 14; clone_size: few; v_call: TRBV6-5; j_call: TRBJ1-4; cdr3_aa: CASSKGQGGEKLFF; cdr3_nt: TGTGCCAGCAGTAAAGGACAGGGTGGTGAAAAACTGTTTTTT
d_call: .; cdr3_length: 15; clone_size: .; v_call: TRBV7-3; j_call: TRBJ2-1; cdr3_aa: CASSLYVPPGNEQFF; cdr3_nt: TGTGCCAGCAGCTTATACGTACCGCCGGGCAATGAGCAGTTCTTC
d_call: .; cdr3_length: 13; clone_size: .; v_call: TRBV11-2; j_call: TRBJ2-5; cdr3_aa: CASSFEQSETQYF; cdr3_nt: TGTGCCAGCAGCTTTGAACAGAGCGAGACCCAGTACTTC
d_call: TRBD2; cdr3_length: 16; clone_size: many; v_call: TRBV20-1; j_call: TRBJ2-3; cdr3_aa: CSARDRAGGDTDTQYF; cdr3_nt: TGCAGTGCTAGAGACCGAGCGGGAGGGGACACAGATACGCAGTATTTT
d_call: .; cdr3_length: 15; clone_size: few; v_call: TRBV7-6; j_call: TRBJ2-2; cdr3_aa: CASSLDRGWTGELFF; cdr3_nt: TGTGCCAGCAGCTTAGATCGGGGTTGGACCGGGGAGCTGTTTTTT
d_call: .; cdr3_length: 14; clone_size: few; v_call: TRBV20-1; j_call: TRBJ1-2; cdr3_aa: CSARVAGEIFGYTF; cdr3_nt: TGCAGTGCTAGAGTAGCAGGGGAAATTTTTGGCTACACCTTC
d_call: TRBD2; cdr3_length: 14; clone_size: .; v_call: TRBV20-1; j_call: TRBJ2-1; cdr3_aa: CSANRLAGVNEQFF; cdr3_nt: TGCAGTGCTAATCGTCTAGCGGGAGTCAATGAGCAGTTCTTC
d_call: .; cdr3_length: 15; clone_size: .; v_call: TRBV5-6; j_call: TRBJ1-1; cdr3_aa: CASSLRGVGNTEAFF; cdr3_nt: TGTGCCAGCAGCTTGCGGGGAGTTGGGAACACTGAAGCTTTCTTT
d_call: TRBD1; cdr3_length: 17; clone_size: few; v_call: TRBV15; j_call: TRBJ2-1; cdr3_aa: CATSRARLTGVYNEQFF; cdr3_nt: TGTGCCACCAGCAGAGCCCGCTTGACAGGGGTGTACAATGAGCAGTTCTTC
d_call: TRBD2; cdr3_length: 17; clone_size: .; v_call: TRBV7-2; j_call: TRBJ2-5; cdr3_aa: CASSDGLAGEVYETQYF; cdr3_nt: TGTGCCAGCAGCGACGGACTAGCGGGAGAGGTATACGAGACCCAGTACTTC